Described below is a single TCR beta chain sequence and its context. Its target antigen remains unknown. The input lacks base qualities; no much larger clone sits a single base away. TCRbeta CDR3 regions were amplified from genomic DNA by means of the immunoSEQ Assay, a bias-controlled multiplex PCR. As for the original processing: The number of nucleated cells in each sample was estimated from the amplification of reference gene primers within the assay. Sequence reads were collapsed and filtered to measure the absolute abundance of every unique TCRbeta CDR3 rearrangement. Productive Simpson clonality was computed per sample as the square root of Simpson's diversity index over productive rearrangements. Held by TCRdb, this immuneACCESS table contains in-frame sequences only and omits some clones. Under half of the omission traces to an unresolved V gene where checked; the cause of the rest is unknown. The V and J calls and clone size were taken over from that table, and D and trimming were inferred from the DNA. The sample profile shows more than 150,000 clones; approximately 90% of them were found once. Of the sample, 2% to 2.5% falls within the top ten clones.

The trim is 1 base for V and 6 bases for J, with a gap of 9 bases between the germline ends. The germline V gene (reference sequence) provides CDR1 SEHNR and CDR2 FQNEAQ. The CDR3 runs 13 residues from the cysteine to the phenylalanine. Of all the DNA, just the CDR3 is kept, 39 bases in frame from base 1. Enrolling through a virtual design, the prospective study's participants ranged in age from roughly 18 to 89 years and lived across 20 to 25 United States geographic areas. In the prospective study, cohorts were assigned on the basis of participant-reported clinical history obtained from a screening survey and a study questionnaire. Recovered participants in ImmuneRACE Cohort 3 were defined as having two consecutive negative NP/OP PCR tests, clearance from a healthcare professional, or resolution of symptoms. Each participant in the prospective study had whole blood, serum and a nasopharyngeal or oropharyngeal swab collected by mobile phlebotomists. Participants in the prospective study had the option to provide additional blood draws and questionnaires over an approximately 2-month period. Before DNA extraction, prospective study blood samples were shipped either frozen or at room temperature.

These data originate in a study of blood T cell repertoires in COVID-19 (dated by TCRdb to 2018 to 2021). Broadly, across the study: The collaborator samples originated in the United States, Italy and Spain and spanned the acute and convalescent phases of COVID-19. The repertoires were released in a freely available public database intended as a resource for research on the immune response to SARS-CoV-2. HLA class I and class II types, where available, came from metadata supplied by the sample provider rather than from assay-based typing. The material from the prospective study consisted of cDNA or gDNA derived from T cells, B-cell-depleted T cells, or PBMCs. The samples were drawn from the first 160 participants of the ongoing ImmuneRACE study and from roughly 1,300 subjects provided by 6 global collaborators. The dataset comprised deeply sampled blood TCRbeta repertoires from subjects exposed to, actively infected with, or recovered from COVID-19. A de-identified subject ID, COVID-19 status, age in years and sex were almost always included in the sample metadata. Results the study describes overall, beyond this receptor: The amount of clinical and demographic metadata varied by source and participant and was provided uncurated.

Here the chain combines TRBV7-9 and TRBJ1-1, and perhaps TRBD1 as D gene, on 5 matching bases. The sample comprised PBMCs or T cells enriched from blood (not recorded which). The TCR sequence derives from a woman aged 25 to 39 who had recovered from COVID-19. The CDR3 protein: CASSLGQTPEAFF. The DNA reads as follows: TGTGCCAGCAGCTTAGGACAGACCCCTGAAGCTTTCTTT. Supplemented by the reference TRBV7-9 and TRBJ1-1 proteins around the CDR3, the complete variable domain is DTGVSQNPRHKITKRGQNVTFRCDPISEHNRLYWYRQTLGQGPEFLTYFQNEAQLEKSRLLSDRFSAERPKGSFSTLEIQRTEQGDSAMYLCASSLGQTPEAFFGQGTRLTVV.